A single sample gave rise to the 23 T cell receptor beta chains below, sequenced in a study of CD4 T cells in relation to SARS-CoV-2 and coronaviruses. These receptors have no identified antigens. Sequencing used immunoSEQ multiplex PCR; TCRdb keeps in-frame clones, though not all of them. The data contain tens of thousands of clones, 74% of them singletons. Unexposed donor CD4+ T cells date from about 2011-2018, before the COVID-19 pandemic. After about 11 days of culture, CD4+ T cells were isolated. Sequences were obtained from CD4+ T cells from PBMCs, cultured in vitro. The receptors were gathered from a human donor in good health.

This clone was counted a single time. The J gene is TRBJ1-1, the V gene TRBV2, with 7 positions matching TRBD1. The junction had 16 bases not matched to a gene; V was cut back by 3 bases and J by 6 bases. CDR3 length: 17 amino acids. Germline V gene sequence: CDR1 SNHLY, CDR2 FYNNEI. The CDR3 loop reads CASSEAPGGTRWAEAFF. The CDR3 bases are TGTGCCAGCAGTGAGGCACCAGGGGGGACAAGGTGGGCTGAAGCTTTCTTT.

V gene TRBV4-2 combines with J gene TRBJ2-1, with 10 bases aligning to TRBD1. CDR3 size: 16 residues. V shed 0 bases and J 8 bases; nucleotides not matched to a gene: 7. Germline-derived CDR1 and CDR2 are LGHNA and YNFKEQ. In DNA form, the CDR3 reads TGTGCCAGCAGCCAAGAAACCGGGACAGGGGACGATGAGCAGTTCTTC. It specifies CASSQETGTGDDEQFF.

The chain is built from TRBV10-1 and TRBJ1-1; D uncertain. The V gene's germline CDR1 is WNHNN and CDR2 SYGVQD (reference sequence). V was pared by 2 bases and J by 3 bases, with 7 bases between. The CDR3 is 13 residues long. The CDR3 protein is CASSENPHTEAFF. DNA for the CDR3: TGCGCCAGCAGTGAGAATCCGCACACTGAAGCTTTCTTT.

V usage is TRBV5-1 and J usage is TRBJ1-2; D not certain. Trimming shortened V by 4 bases and J by 0 bases, and 13 bases separated the two germline ends. Germline V gene sequence: CDR1 SGHRS, CDR2 YFSETQ. This CDR3 has 15 amino acids. The CDR3 DNA is TGCGCCAGCAGCCGGGATGCAGGCTCTAACTATGGCTACACCTTC. As protein: CASSRDAGSNYGYTF.

In its sample, this clone was seen once. The chain uses TRBV5-3 and TRBJ2-7, with D maybe TRBD2 (6 bases). TRBV5-3 is marked as an open reading frame, function uncertain. V lost 8 bases to trimming and J lost 9 bases, with 18 bases between them. The CDR3 spans 12 residues. DNA for the CDR3: TGTGCCAGCGGGGGTCCCCCCCCGCGGCAGTACTTC. Amino acids: CASGGPPPRQYF.

The chain couples TRBV12-3 or TRBV12-4 to TRBJ1-1, with D unresolved. The CDR3 spans 12 residues. V was clipped by 7 bases and J by 8 bases, with 14 bases between them. CDR3 DNA: TGTGCCAGCACAACCGCCCGGAGGGAAGCTTTCTTT. This gives the protein CASTTARREAFF.

The chain carries TRBV3-1 (or the pseudogene TRBV3-2) and TRBJ2-1; 7 bases line up with TRBD1. Germline assignment: CDR1 LGHDT and CDR2 YNNKEL (reference sequence). Unmatched junction bases numbered 5, after V lost 6 bases and J lost 0 bases. The CDR3 is made up of 15 amino acids. CDR3 coding DNA: TGTGCCAGCAGTCCTACAGGGGACTCCTACAATGAGCAGTTCTTC. Translating gives CASSPTGDSYNEQFF.

The CDR3 bases are TGTGCCAGCAGTAAAAGCGGAAGCTCCTACAATGAGCAGTTCTTC. Protein sequence: CASSKSGSSYNEQFF. The J gene is TRBJ2-1, the V gene TRBV6-5; D perhaps matches TRBD2 (5 bases). The germline gives CDR1 MNHEY, CDR2 SVGAGI. The CDR3 runs to 15 residues. V was shortened by 5 bases and J by 0 bases, with 11 bases between the two germline ends.

The chain joins TRBV3-1 (or the pseudogene TRBV3-2) to TRBJ2-7, with D tentatively TRBD2 (6 bases). CDR3 length: 15 residues. The germline V and J ends were trimmed by 4 bases and 2 bases, with 15 bases remaining between them. Germline V gene data show CDR1 as LGHDT and CDR2 as YNNKEL (reference sequence). The CDR3 nucleotides read TGTGCCAGCAGCCCCCGGGACTGGGATCCCTACGAGCAGTACTTC. Encoded protein: CASSPRDWDPYEQYF.

This CDR3 is CASSPSSGVETQYF. Here the CDR3 DNA reads TGTGCCAGCAGTCCGAGTTCGGGAGTAGAGACCCAGTACTTC. The J gene is TRBJ2-5, the V gene TRBV28, with D perhaps TRBD2 (6 bases). Germline CDR1 is MDHEN and CDR2 is SYDVKM. The CDR3 is 14 amino acids. The V gene lost 5 bases and the J gene lost 4 bases, with 14 bases spanning the gap.

This clone was observed a few times. This sequence joins TRBV27 and TRBJ1-4; 8 bases match TRBD1. Germline V CDR1 and CDR2: MNHEY, SMNVEV (reference sequence). This CDR3 has 15 amino acids. The V segment lost 5 bases and the J segment 2 bases; nucleotides outside the gene matches: 4. The DNA of the CDR3 is TGTGCCAGCAGTCCCAGGGGGCAGACTAATGAAAAACTGTTTTTT. This sequence encodes CASSPRGQTNEKLFF.

The rearrangement joins TRBV24-1 to TRBJ2-2, with TRBD1 matching over 9 bases. CDR1 and CDR2 from the germline V gene are KGHDR and SFDVKD. Unmatched junction bases numbered 5, after V lost 7 bases and J lost 3 bases. This CDR3 has 15 amino acids. CDR3 sequence: CATSPGQGYTGELFF. Here the CDR3 DNA reads TGTGCCACCAGCCCGGGACAGGGATACACCGGGGAGCTGTTTTTT.

The J gene is TRBJ1-6, the V gene TRBV27; D is perhaps TRBD1 (5 bases). CDR3 length: 15 residues. Looked up from germline, CDR1 is MNHEY and CDR2 is SMNVEV (reference sequence). The germline V and J ends were trimmed by 3 bases and 6 bases, with 12 bases remaining between them. The CDR3 DNA follows: TGTGCCAGCAGTTTCGCAGGGAGGGGTAATTCACCCCTCCACTTT. Its protein product is CASSFAGRGNSPLHF.

The CDR3 loop reads CASSIPLRAANRANYGYTF. CDR3 nucleotide sequence: TGTGCCAGTAGTATTCCCCTCAGGGCCGCGAACAGAGCTAACTATGGCTACACCTTC. The chain is built from TRBV19 and TRBJ1-2; a weak D match, TRBD1 (5 bases). The CDR3 spans 19 residues. Trimming took 3 bases from V and 0 from J, leaving 23 bases between them. The germline V gene encodes CDR1 LNHDA and CDR2 SQIVND (reference sequence).

The chain links TRBV18 to TRBJ1-5, with D unclear. CDR1 and CDR2 from the germline V gene are KGHSH and LQKENI. Trimming shortened V by 4 bases and J by 3 bases, and 7 bases separated the two germline ends. The CDR3 consists of 13 residues. DNA of the CDR3: TGTGCCAGCTCACGAGGTGACAATCAGCCCCAGCATTTT. Residues: CASSRGDNQPQHF.

This clone was observed a handful of times. The V and J genes are TRBV12-3 or TRBV12-4 and TRBJ2-7; 10 bases fit TRBD1. Trimming cost V 8 bases and J 2 bases; bases outside gene matches: 0. The CDR3 has 12 amino acids. Here the CDR3 DNA reads TGTGCCAGCGGGACAGGGGCCTACGAGCAGTACTTC. This codes for CASGTGAYEQYF.

J is TRBJ2-3 and V is TRBV2; 9 nucleotides align to TRBD1. CDR1 and CDR2 from the germline V gene are SNHLY and FYNNEI. CDR3 length equals 15 residues. J was trimmed by 3 bases and V by 6 bases; bases with no gene match: 7. The CDR3 DNA reads TGTGCCAGCAGCGTCCCGGGACAGGGTACAGATACGCAGTATTTT. Its protein product is CASSVPGQGTDTQYF. Full variable domain (remainder filled in from reference TRBV2 and TRBJ2-3): EPEVTQTPSHQVTQMGQEVILRCVPISNHLYFYWYRQILGQKVEFLVSFYNNEISEKSEIFDDQFSVERPDGSNFTLKIRSTKLEDSAMYFCASSVPGQGTDTQYFGPGTRLTVL.

This clone was observed a handful of times. This chain joins TRBV11-3 and TRBJ2-5, with D tentatively TRBD2 (8 bases). CDR3 length: 17 amino acids. The germline V gene has CDR1 SGHNT and CDR2 YENEEA. Trimming shortened V by 1 base and J by 2 bases, and 17 bases separated the two germline ends. The CDR3 DNA reads as TGTGCCAGCAGCTTAGGCGGGAGGACAGGAACGCAAGAGACCCAGTACTTC. Protein sequence: CASSLGGRTGTQETQYF.

The chain employs TRBV24-1 and TRBJ2-5; tentative D call: TRBD1 (6 bases). CDR3 length: 14 residues. Trimming stripped 1 base from V and 2 bases from J, with 7 bases between. Per the germline V gene, CDR1 is KGHDR and CDR2 is SFDVKD. CDR3 DNA sequence: TGTGCCACCAGTGATTTTGGACAGCAAGAGACCCAGTACTTC. This encodes CATSDFGQQETQYF.

The CDR3 spells CASSAKQGYEQYF. In DNA form, the CDR3 reads TGTGCCAGCAGCGCCAAACAGGGATACGAGCAGTACTTC. The rearrangement uses TRBV5-4 and TRBJ2-7; a possible D gene is TRBD1 (6 bases). From germline, CDR1 is SGHNT and CDR2 YYREEE (reference sequence). Trimming cost V 4 bases and J 4 bases, with 12 bases left between them. The CDR3 is made up of 13 amino acids.

The genes are TRBV19 and TRBJ1-5; 7 nucleotides agree with TRBD1. This CDR3 is 13 amino acids long. The V and J ends lost 6 bases and 5 bases, in that order; junction bases with no gene match: 4. Germline V gives CDR1 LNHDA, CDR2 SQIVND (reference sequence). The chain's CDR3 is CASRQGPDQPQHF. In nucleotides, the CDR3 is TGTGCCAGTAGACAGGGGCCTGATCAGCCCCAGCATTTT.

The gene calls are TRBV6-6 and TRBJ1-5; unclear D gene. The CDR3 is 16 residues long. Germline loops: CDR1 MNHNY, CDR2 SVGAGI (reference sequence). Between the trimmed V and J ends, which lost 2 bases and 0 bases, there was a span of 11 bases. CDR3 loop: CASSYPLEHSNQPQHF. The CDR3, as DNA: TGTGCCAGCAGTTACCCCTTGGAACATAGCAATCAGCCCCAGCATTTT.

This clone appeared once. The chain has TRBV25-1 and TRBJ2-1; 9 positions match TRBD2. Per germline, CDR1 MGHDK and CDR2 SYGVNS. Trimming cost V 3 bases and J 7 bases; bases outside gene matches: 7. This CDR3 region has 15 residues. DNA for the CDR3: TGTGCCAGCAGTGACCCGGGACTAGCCTCTAATGAGCAGTTCTTC. Protein: CASSDPGLASNEQFF. Drawing the rest from reference TRBV25-1 and TRBJ2-1, the complete variable domain is EADIYQTPRYLVIGTGKKITLECSQTMGHDKMYWYQQDPGMELHLIHYSYGVNSTEKGDLSSESTVSRIRTEHFPLTLESARPSHTSQYLCASSDPGLASNEQFFGPGTRLTVL.